This TCR beta chain was documented in a study of blood T cell repertoires in COVID-19. Study as a whole: Samples taken during acute and convalescent COVID-19 were collected in the United States, Italy and Spain.

Germline V gene data show CDR1 as SGHAT and CDR2 as FQNNGV. J was trimmed by 5 bases and V by 1 base; bases with no gene match: 4. The CDR3 has 16 residues. Methods used by the authors: Estimates of nucleated cell counts were drawn from the amplification of reference gene primers. The method was immunoSEQ multiplex PCR; TCRdb's version includes in-frame clones alone and lacks a portion of them. V, J and clone size derive from that table, while D and trimming were established from the DNA sequence. The sample holds hundreds of thousands of clones, about nine tenths seen once. This clonotype was obtained from a man aged 55 to 69 who had recovered from COVID-19. The chain recombines TRBV11-2 with TRBJ2-5; 13 bases are shared with TRBD2. The sequenced material came from peripheral blood. The CDR3 region is CASSLGLAGGWETQYF. The CDR3 region has the DNA TGTGCCAGCAGCTTAGGACTAGCGGGGGGATGGGAGACCCAGTACTTC. The whole variable domain, remainder taken from reference TRBV11-2 and TRBJ2-5, is EAGVAQSPRYKIIEKRQSVAFWCNPISGHATLYWYQQILGQGPKLLIQFQNNGVVDDSQLPKDRFSAERLKGVDSTLKIQPAKLEDSAVYLCASSLGLAGGWETQYFGPGTRLLVL.